This TCR beta chain was recorded in a study of Ad26.COV2.S vaccination and SARS-CoV-2 variants. Whole-study results and caveats: Following vaccination, spike-specific CD8+ and CD4+ T cell responses reportedly exhibited substantial breadth.

Profiling relied on immunoSEQ multiplex PCR, and the TCRdb table lists in-frame clones only, not all of them. The sample holds fewer than 400,000 clones, about nine tenths seen once. The treatment here: roughly 18 received Ad26.COV2.S at low or high dose, single or two shots; about five received placebo; per-sample allocation not given. At day 63 after the first vaccine or placebo injection, samples were drawn. The individual, an adult aged 18-55 years, was a donor in Boston. As regards this clone: What it recognizes is unknown.

The sample was peripheral blood, taken in a trial of Ad26.COV2.S vaccine versus placebo. The clonotype originates from a person between 18 and 65 years old who received the Ad26.COV2.S COVID-19 vaccine or a placebo.

CDR3 region: CASSYSNPRDTQYF. The CDR3 DNA sequence: TGTGCCAGCAGTTACTCGAACCCGCGTGATACGCAGTATTTT. J is TRBJ2-3 and V is TRBV6-5; D gene unclear. Per germline, CDR1 MNHEY and CDR2 SVGAGI. Trimming left V 0 bases short and J 6 bases short, with 10 bases between. This CDR3 spans 14 amino acids.